This T cell receptor (beta chain) was identified in a study of cytomegalovirus exposure and HLA in healthy donors. This clone was counted between two and nine times. With 60 Vbeta and 13 Jbeta primers, the PCR was carried out. Clones were sequenced by immunoSEQ multiplex PCR, and TCRdb holds only the in-frame ones, with some missing. The top ten clones hold about 1.5% of a sample with about 160,000 clones, around 82% of them seen once. From germline, CDR1 is MNHEY and CDR2 SMNVEV (reference sequence). The CDR3 loop spans 15 amino acids. After removal of 3 bases from V and 4 bases from J, the junction contained 3 bases not matched to a gene.

This receptor was taken from a male donor in good health and CMV-seronegative. Sequencing was carried out using PBMCs. V and J are TRBV27 and TRBJ2-3, with 11 positions matching TRBD2. The CDR3 DNA is TGTGCCAGCAGTTTGACTAGCGGGAACCCAGATACGCAGTATTTT. Translation gives CASSLTSGNPDTQYF.